This TCR beta chain is from a study of siplizumab effects on memory and regulatory T cells. This clone was counted a single time. Between the trimmed V and J ends, which lost 5 bases and 2 bases, there was a span of 10 bases. Germline values: CDR1 MNHEY, CDR2 SMNVEV (reference sequence). The CDR3 has 13 amino acids. Only in-frame clones appear in the TCRdb table, and some are missing; sequencing was by immunoSEQ multiplex PCR. The sample includes about 56,000 clones, around 98% of them seen just once. Sequencing was carried out using naive CD8+ T cells sorted from blood. J is TRBJ2-7 and V is TRBV27; D unclear. The sequence was collected from a human donor in good health. This CDR3 reads CASSPLWPYEQYF. The CDR3 DNA is TGTGCCAGCAGTCCCCTTTGGCCCTACGAGCAGTACTTC.